One sample yielded the 23 T cell receptor beta chains listed below, sequenced in a study of OX40 agonist ivuxolimab in advanced cancers. Assay used: immunoSEQ multiplex PCR; TCRdb lists only in-frame clones, some missing. Seen here are about 76,000 clones, around nine tenths observed once, and the top ten hold roughly 2.4%. The specimen was CD4+ or CD8+ T cells sorted from blood, collected in a trial of the OX40 agonist ivuxolimab. The source of these receptors is an adult with an advanced solid tumor such as melanoma, head and neck, liver or kidney cancer.

The chain combines TRBV5-1 with TRBJ1-4, with 9 bases aligning to TRBD1. Per germline, CDR1 SGHRS and CDR2 YFSETQ. The CDR3 has 14 residues. Trimming removed 0 bases from V and 8 bases from J; junction bases left unmatched: 2. In DNA, the CDR3 is TGCGCCAGCAGCTTGGGACAGGGGGAGGAAAAACTGTTTTTT. Translation: CASSLGQGEEKLFF. The variable domain in full, completed from reference TRBV5-1 and TRBJ1-4, reads KAGVTQTPRYLIKTRGQQVTLSCSPISGHRSVSWYQQTPGQGLQFLFEYFSETQRNKGNFPGRFSGRQFSNSRSEMNVSTLELGDSALYLCASSLGQGEEKLFFGSGTQLSVL.

V gene TRBV5-4 combines with J gene TRBJ2-1, with 12 bases fitting TRBD2. This CDR3 has 17 amino acids. Germline V gives CDR1 SGHNT, CDR2 YYREEE (reference sequence). V shed 2 bases, J shed 10 bases, and the junction held 13 bases outside the gene matches. CDR3 sequence (DNA): TGTGCCAGCAGCTTTCCCCCTAGCGGGGGGGCAGGGAGGGAGCAGTTCTTC. Translated, it gives CASSFPPSGGAGREQFF.

This clone has a handful of counts. The chain is built from TRBV30 and TRBJ1-2; D may be TRBD1 (6 bases). CDR3 length: 14 residues. The germline V gene encodes CDR1 GTSNPN and CDR2 SVGIG (reference sequence). With 3 bases removed from V and 4 bases from J, the gap between germline ends came to 15 bases. The CDR3 sequence is CAWRDSYTLYGYTF. CDR3 DNA sequence: TGTGCCTGGAGGGACAGCTACACACTCTATGGCTACACCTTC. Full variable domain (outside the CDR3, taken from reference TRBV30 and TRBJ1-2): SQTIHQWPATLVQPVGSPLSLECTVEGTSNPNLYWYRQAAGRGLQLLFYSVGIGQISSEVPQNLSASRPQDRQFILSSKKLLLSDSGFYLCAWRDSYTLYGYTFGSGTRLTVV.

This chain links TRBV7-3 with TRBJ1-3, with unresolved D. Germline-derived CDR1 and CDR2 are SGHTA and FQGTGA. V shed 2 bases and J shed 3 bases, with 8 bases lying between them. The CDR3 loop spans 14 amino acids. CDR3 coding DNA: TGTGCCAGCAGCTTAGGGGTACTTGGAAACACCATATATTTT. Translating gives CASSLGVLGNTIYF.

The chain combines TRBV5-1 with TRBJ1-1; a possible D gene is TRBD1 (6 bases). CDR3 length: 14 amino acids. V was trimmed by 1 base and J by 1 base, leaving 8 bases between them. Germline lookup yields CDR1 SGHRS and CDR2 YFSETQ. CDR3 residues: CASSLSGANTEAFF. CDR3 nucleotide sequence: TGCGCCAGCAGCTTGTCGGGGGCGAACACTGAAGCTTTCTTT.

This clone was seen only once. The J gene is TRBJ2-3, the V gene TRBV6-4; perhaps D is TRBD1 or TRBD2 (6 bases each). The germline CDR1 and CDR2 sequences are MRHNA and SNTAGT. V lost 2 bases and J lost 4, with 7 bases in between. The CDR3 totals 13 residues. The CDR3 sequence is CASSDGGPDTQYF. The CDR3 nucleotides are TGTGCCAGCAGTGACGGGGGGCCAGATACGCAGTATTTT.

The chain combines TRBV28 with TRBJ2-1; D is undetermined. The CDR3 is 12 residues long. In germline, CDR1 is MDHEN, CDR2 SYDVKM. The ends were cut back, 8 bases at V and 8 bases at J, with 13 bases in the middle. The CDR3 DNA is TGTGCCAGCCACCGGGTACCGCATGAGCAGTTCTTC. This codes for CASHRVPHEQFF.

The rearrangement joins TRBV25-1 to TRBJ1-1; TRBD1 matches at 7 bases. The V segment lost 5 bases and the J segment 2 bases; nucleotides outside the gene matches: 5. Germline V gene sequence: CDR1 MGHDK, CDR2 SYGVNS. This CDR3 is built from 14 residues. CDR3 coding DNA: TGTGCCAGCAGTTCGTGGGACAGAAACACTGAAGCTTTCTTT. Its translation: CASSSWDRNTEAFF.

The chain combines TRBV28 with TRBJ1-1; 8 bases are a match to TRBD1. There are 14 residues in the CDR3. V shed 7 bases, J shed 1 base, and the junction held 5 bases outside the gene matches. The germline gives CDR1 MDHEN, CDR2 SYDVKM. The CDR3 nucleotides are TGTGCCAGCACCGCGGACAGGGAGAACACTGAAGCTTTCTTT. This translates into CASTADRENTEAFF.

This sequence joins TRBV18 and TRBJ2-3; TRBD2 is a possible D gene (7 bases). This CDR3 is 15 amino acids long. Germline assignment: CDR1 KGHSH and CDR2 LQKENI. The V end lost 8 bases, the J end lost 6 bases, and 21 bases lay between the germline ends. DNA of the CDR3: TGTGCCAGCACGGCGGGGGCTCCCCCCGGCGATACGCAGTATTTT. This translates into CASTAGAPPGDTQYF.

This clone was picked up a small number of times. The chain joins TRBV11-2 to TRBJ1-6; weak D call: TRBD1 (5 bases). Trimming removed 5 bases from V and 8 bases from J, with 10 bases in between. Germline V gene lookup returns CDR1 SGHAT and CDR2 FQNNGV. The CDR3 covers 13 residues. CDR3 region: CASSPRVHSPLHF. CDR3 DNA sequence: TGTGCCAGCAGCCCCAGGGTACATTCACCCCTCCACTTT.

The chain joins TRBV5-8 to TRBJ1-2, with D perhaps matching TRBD1 (6 bases). Germline CDR1 SGHTS, CDR2 YDEGEE. Deletions cut 0 bases from V and 4 bases from J, with 22 bases between. This CDR3 has 18 amino acids. CDR3 amino acids: CASSLDYAGAAGGYGYTF. In nucleotides, the CDR3 is TGTGCCAGCAGCTTGGATTACGCAGGGGCCGCAGGCGGCTATGGCTACACCTTC. The variable domain in full, with the rest retrieved from reference TRBV5-8 and TRBJ1-2, is EAGVTQSPTHLIKTRGQQATLRCSPISGHTSVYWYQQALGLGLQFLLWYDEGEERNRGNFPPRFSGRQFPNYSSELNVNALELEDSALYLCASSLDYAGAAGGYGYTFGSGTRLTVV.

The chain has TRBV7-2 and TRBJ2-7; D assignment may be TRBD1 or TRBD2 (5 bases each). The germline V and J ends were trimmed by 2 bases and 3 bases, with 11 bases remaining between them. The CDR3 has 14 amino acids. Germline loops: CDR1 SGHTA, CDR2 FQGNSA. CDR3 sequence (DNA): TGTGCCAGCAGCTTACCAGGGAGAAACTACGAGCAGTACTTC. It yields the protein CASSLPGRNYEQYF.

This clone came up many times. Other nucleotide sequences from this sample produce the same CDR3. The rearrangement links TRBV18 to TRBJ2-7; D is unclear. The CDR3 is 12 amino acids. V was trimmed by 2 bases and J by 4 bases, leaving 6 bases between them. The germline CDR1 and CDR2 sequences are KGHSH and LQKENI. CDR3 sequence: CASSPTLYEQYF. CDR3 coding DNA: TGTGCCAGCTCACCAACCCTTTACGAGCAGTACTTC.

V and J are TRBV7-8 and TRBJ1-4, with D maybe TRBD1 (6 bases). CDR1 and CDR2 from the germline V gene are SGHVS and FQNEAQ. The length of the CDR3 is 15 residues. V gave up 5 bases and J gave up 8 bases, with 18 bases separating them. CDR3 in DNA: TGTGCCAGCAGCCCCGAGGGGGGAGCGGAAGAAAAACTGTTTTTT. Translation: CASSPEGGAEEKLFF.

This clone occurred once. The chain is built from TRBV18 and TRBJ2-3; TRBD1 is a possible D gene (6 bases). The CDR3 consists of 13 residues. Between the trimmed V and J ends, which lost 7 bases and 5 bases, there was a span of 13 bases. Looked up from germline, CDR1 is KGHSH and CDR2 is LQKENI. The CDR3 sequence is CASFGGEGDTQYF. CDR3 nucleotides: TGTGCCAGCTTTGGGGGCGAAGGAGATACGCAGTATTTT.

The chain uses TRBV11-2 and TRBJ2-2, with 8 bases lining up with TRBD1. V lost 6 bases to trimming and J lost 4 bases; unmatched junction nucleotides: 7. The germline CDR1 and CDR2 sequences are SGHAT and FQNNGV. The length of the CDR3 is 15 residues. This chain's CDR3 is CASRIGQGGTGELFF. CDR3 DNA sequence: TGTGCCAGCAGGATTGGACAGGGAGGCACCGGGGAGCTGTTTTTT.

The CDR3 reads CASSSGTGNEQYF. In DNA, the CDR3 is TGCGCCAGCAGCTCAGGGACAGGAAACGAGCAGTACTTC. V usage is TRBV5-1 and J usage is TRBJ2-7; 8 bases agree with TRBD1. After removal of 3 bases from V and 5 bases from J, the junction contained 4 bases not matched to a gene. CDR3 length equals 13 residues. Germline V gene data show CDR1 as SGHRS and CDR2 as YFSETQ.

This clone came up once. The J gene is TRBJ2-1, the V gene TRBV7-3; 8 positions agree with TRBD1. The germline V gene has CDR1 SGHTA and CDR2 FQGTGA. Trimming at V came to 5 bases and at J to 0 bases, leaving 3 bases not matched to a gene. The CDR3 length is 15 residues. The CDR3 coding sequence is TGTGCCAGCAGCCTCACAGGGGGCTCCTACAATGAGCAGTTCTTC. Translated, it gives CASSLTGGSYNEQFF.

This chain joins TRBV7-2 and TRBJ1-3; D is uncertain. The CDR3 contains 17 residues. V lost 5 bases, J lost 0 bases, and 17 bases lay in between. Germline CDR1 is SGHTA and CDR2 is FQGNSA. Written as DNA, the CDR3 is TGTGCCAGCAGCAGAGGGTCTAACCCTTCCTCTGGAAACACCATATATTTT. Encoded protein: CASSRGSNPSSGNTIYF. The whole variable domain, filled in from reference TRBV7-2 and TRBJ1-3, reads GAGVSQSPSNKVTEKGKDVELRCDPISGHTALYWYRQSLGQGLEFLIYFQGNSAPDKSGLPSDRFSAERTGGSVSTLTIQRTQQEDSAVYLCASSRGSNPSSGNTIYFGEGSWLTVV.

The chain has TRBV7-6 and TRBJ2-1; the match to TRBD1 covers 8 bases. V gave up 5 bases and J gave up 6 bases; unmatched junction bases: 6. Germline V gene sequence: CDR1 SGHVS, CDR2 FNYEAQ. This CDR3 comprises 14 residues. The CDR3 is CASSPRTGPNEQFF. For the CDR3, the DNA is TGTGCCAGCAGCCCACGGACAGGGCCCAATGAGCAGTTCTTC.

This sequence joins TRBV23-1 and TRBJ2-3, with 10 positions matching TRBD2. TRBV23-1 falls under the ORF class, with uncertain function. V lost 0 bases to trimming and J lost 2 bases; unmatched junction nucleotides: 8. The CDR3 has 18 residues. This chain's CDR3 is CASSQSHTSGAFTDTQYF. In nucleotides, the CDR3 is TGCGCCAGCAGTCAATCCCATACTAGCGGGGCCTTCACAGATACGCAGTATTTT.

With respect to this clone: A read error may account for a junction end that differs from germline. This chain links TRBV28 with TRBJ1-1; weak D call: TRBD1 (6 bases). The germline V gene has CDR1 MDHEN and CDR2 SYDVKM. CDR3 size: 13 residues. The CDR3 DNA reads TGTACCAGCAGTTTAAGAGACAGGCGTGAAGCTTTCTTT. Its translation is CTSSLRDRREAFF.